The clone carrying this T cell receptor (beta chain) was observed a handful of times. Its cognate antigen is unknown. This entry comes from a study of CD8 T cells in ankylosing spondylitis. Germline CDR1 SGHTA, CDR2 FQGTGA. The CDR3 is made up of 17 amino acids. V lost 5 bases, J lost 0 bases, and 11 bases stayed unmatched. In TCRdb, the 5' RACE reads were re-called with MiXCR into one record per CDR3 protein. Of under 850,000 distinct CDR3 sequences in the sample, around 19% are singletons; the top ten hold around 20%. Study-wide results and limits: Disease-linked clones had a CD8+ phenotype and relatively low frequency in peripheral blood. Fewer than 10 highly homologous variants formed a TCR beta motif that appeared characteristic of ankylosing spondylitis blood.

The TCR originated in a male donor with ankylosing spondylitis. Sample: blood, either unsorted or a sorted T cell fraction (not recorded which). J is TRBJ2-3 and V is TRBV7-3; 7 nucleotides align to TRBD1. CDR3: CASSPTTPGQSTDTQYF. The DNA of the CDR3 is TGTGCCAGCAGCCCGACTACACCGGGACAGAGCACAGATACGCAGTATTTT.